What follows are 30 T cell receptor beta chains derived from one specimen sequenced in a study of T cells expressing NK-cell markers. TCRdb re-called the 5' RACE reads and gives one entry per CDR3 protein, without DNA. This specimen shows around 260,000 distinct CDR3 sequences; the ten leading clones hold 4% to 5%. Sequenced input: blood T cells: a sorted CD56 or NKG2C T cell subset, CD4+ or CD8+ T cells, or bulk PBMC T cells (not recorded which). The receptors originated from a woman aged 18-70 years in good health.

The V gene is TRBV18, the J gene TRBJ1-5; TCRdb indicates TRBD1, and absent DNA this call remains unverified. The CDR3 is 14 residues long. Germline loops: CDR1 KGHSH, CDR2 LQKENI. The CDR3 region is CASSPGRTNQPQHF.

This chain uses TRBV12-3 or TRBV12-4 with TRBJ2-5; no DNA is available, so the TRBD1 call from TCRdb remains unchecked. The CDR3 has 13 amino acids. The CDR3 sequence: CASSTQGRETQYF.

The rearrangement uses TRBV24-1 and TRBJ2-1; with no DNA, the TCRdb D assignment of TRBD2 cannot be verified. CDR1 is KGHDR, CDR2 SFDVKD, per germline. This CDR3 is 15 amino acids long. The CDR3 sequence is CATSDQGLGLDEQFF.

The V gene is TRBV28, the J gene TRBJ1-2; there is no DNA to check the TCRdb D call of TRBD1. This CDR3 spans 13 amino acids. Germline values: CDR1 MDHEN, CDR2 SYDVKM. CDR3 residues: CASSSGQPYGYTF.

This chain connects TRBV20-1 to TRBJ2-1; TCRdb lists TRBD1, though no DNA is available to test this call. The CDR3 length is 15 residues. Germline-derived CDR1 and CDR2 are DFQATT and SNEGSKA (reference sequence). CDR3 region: CSARDVRGSHNEQFF.

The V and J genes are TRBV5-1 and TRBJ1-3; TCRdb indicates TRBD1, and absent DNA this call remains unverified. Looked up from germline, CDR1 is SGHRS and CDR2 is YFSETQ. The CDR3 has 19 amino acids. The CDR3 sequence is CASSFYPLTGARSGNTIYF.

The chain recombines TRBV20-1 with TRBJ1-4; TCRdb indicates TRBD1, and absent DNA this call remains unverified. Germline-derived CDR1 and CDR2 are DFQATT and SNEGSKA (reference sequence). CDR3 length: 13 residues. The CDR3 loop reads CSAPGQGFEKLFF.

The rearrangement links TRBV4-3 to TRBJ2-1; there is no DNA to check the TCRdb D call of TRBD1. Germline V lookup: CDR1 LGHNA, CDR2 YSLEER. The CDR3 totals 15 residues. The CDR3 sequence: CASSQVGTGYNEQFF.

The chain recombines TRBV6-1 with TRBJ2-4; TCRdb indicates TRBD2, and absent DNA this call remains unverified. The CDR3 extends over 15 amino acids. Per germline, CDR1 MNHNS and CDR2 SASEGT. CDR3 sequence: CASTPSGLLGDIQYF.

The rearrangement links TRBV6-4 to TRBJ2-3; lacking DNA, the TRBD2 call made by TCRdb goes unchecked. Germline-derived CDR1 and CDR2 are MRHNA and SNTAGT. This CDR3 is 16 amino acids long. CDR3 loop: CASSGLAETSTDTQYF.

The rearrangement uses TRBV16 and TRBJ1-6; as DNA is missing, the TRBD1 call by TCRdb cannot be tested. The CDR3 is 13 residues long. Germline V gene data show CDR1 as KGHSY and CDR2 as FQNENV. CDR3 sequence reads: CASSRSRDSPLHF.

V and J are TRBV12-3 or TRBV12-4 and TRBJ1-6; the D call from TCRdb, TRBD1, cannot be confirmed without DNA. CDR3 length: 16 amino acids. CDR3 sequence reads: CASRFPTGALTSPLHF.

CDR3 residues: CASRRTGSNTGELFF. This chain links TRBV7-9 with TRBJ2-2; TCRdb calls TRBD1, which cannot be checked without DNA. The CDR3 has 15 residues. The germline V gene encodes CDR1 SEHNR and CDR2 FQNEAQ (reference sequence).

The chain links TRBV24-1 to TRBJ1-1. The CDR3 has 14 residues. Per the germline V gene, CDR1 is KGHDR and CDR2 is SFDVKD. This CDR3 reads CATSDHHRPDEAFF.

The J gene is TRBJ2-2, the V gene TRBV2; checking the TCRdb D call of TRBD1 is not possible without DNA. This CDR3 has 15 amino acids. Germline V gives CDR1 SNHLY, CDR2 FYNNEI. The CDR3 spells CASNGAGRNTGELFF.

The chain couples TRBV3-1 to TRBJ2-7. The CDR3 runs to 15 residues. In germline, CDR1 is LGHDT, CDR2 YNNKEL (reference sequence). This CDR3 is CASSQVWWDSYEQYF.

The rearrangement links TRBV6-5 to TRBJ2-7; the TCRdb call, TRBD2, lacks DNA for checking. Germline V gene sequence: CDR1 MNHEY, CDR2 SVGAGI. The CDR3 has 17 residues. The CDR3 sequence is CASSSSSGLIGAYEQYF.

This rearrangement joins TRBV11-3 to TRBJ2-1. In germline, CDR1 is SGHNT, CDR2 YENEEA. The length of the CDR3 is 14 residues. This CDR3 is CASSLDHFGNEQFF.

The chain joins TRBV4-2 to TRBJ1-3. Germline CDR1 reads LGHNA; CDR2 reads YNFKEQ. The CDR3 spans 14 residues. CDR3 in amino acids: CASSQAGEGNTIYF.

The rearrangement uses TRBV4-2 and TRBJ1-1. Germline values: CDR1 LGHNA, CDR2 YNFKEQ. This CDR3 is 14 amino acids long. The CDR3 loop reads CASSQGTLNTEAFF.

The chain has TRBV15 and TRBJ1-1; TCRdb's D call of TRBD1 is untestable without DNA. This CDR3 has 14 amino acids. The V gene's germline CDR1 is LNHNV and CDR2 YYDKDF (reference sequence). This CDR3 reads CATSPRGRNTEAFF.

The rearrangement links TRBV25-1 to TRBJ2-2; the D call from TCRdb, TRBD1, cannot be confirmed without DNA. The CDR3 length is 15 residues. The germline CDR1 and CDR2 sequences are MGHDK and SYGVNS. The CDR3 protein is CASSTRQGNTGELFF.

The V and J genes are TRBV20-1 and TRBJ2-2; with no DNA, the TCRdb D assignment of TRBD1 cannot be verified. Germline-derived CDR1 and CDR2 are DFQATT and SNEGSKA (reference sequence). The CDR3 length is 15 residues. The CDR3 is CSASGVGRGTGELFF.

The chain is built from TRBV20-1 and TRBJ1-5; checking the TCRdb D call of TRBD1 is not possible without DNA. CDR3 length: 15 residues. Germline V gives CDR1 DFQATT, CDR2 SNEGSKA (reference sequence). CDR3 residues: CSARVGGQGNQPQHF.

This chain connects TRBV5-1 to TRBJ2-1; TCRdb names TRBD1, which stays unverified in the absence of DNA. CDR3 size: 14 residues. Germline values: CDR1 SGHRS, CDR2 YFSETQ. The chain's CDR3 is CASFLGGEYNEQFF.

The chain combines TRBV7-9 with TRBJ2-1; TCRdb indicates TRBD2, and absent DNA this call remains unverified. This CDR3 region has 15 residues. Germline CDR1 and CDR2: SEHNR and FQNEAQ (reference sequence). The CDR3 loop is CASRRRTSGSDEQFF.

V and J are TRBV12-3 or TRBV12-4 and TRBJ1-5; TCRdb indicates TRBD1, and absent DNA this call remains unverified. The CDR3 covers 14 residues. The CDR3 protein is CASSLRGGNQPQHF.

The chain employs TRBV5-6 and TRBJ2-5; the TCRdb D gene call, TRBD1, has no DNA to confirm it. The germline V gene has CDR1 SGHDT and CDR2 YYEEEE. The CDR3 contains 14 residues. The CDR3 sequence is CTSSLFDRGQTQYF.

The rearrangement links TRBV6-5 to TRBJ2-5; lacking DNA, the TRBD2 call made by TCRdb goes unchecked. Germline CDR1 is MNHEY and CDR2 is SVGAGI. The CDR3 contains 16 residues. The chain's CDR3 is CASSYETPQRQETQYF.

The CDR3 sequence is CASSPLNGGLNYEQYF. The V gene is TRBV18, the J gene TRBJ2-7; TCRdb indicates TRBD2, and absent DNA this call remains unverified. The germline gives CDR1 KGHSH, CDR2 LQKENI. The length of the CDR3 is 16 residues. Variable domain in full (rest from reference TRBV18 and TRBJ2-7): NAGVMQNPRHLVRRRGQEARLRCSPMKGHSHVYWYRQLPEEGLKFMVYLQKENIIDESGMPKERFSAEFPKEGPSILRIQQVVRGDSAAYFCASSPLNGGLNYEQYFGPGTRLTVT.